Below are 30 T cell receptor beta chains sequenced from a single sample in a study of Ad26.COV2.S vaccination and SARS-CoV-2 variants. Treatment: around 19 received Ad26.COV2.S at low or high dose, single or two shots; 5 received placebo; per-sample allocation not given. Sampling was done on day 63 after the first vaccine or placebo injection. TCRdb keeps only in-frame clones here, not all; method: immunoSEQ multiplex PCR. The sample holds about 680,000 clones, roughly nine tenths seen once. The sample consisted of peripheral blood, taken in a trial of Ad26.COV2.S vaccine versus placebo. These receptors were collected from a person between 18 and 60 years old who received the Ad26.COV2.S COVID-19 vaccine or a placebo.

The rearrangement links TRBV6-5 to TRBJ2-7, with D maybe TRBD2 (6 bases). The CDR3 runs to 15 residues. Germline CDR1 reads MNHEY; CDR2 reads SVGAGI. Trimming removed 0 bases at V and 4 bases at J, with 13 bases between. This CDR3 is CASSYSQGGRYEQYF. In DNA, the CDR3 is TGTGCCAGCAGTTACTCCCAGGGAGGAAGGTACGAGCAGTACTTC.

This chain links TRBV7-2 with TRBJ1-2; D gene ambiguous. Germline CDR1 is SGHTA and CDR2 is FQGNSA. The CDR3 totals 13 residues. With 5 bases removed from V and 4 bases from J, the gap between germline ends came to 11 bases. Written as DNA, the CDR3 is TGTGCCAGCAGCCCACGGGAAAGCTATGGCTACACCTTC. Its protein is CASSPRESYGYTF.

As concerns this clone: Other nucleotide sequences from this sample produce the same CDR3. The rearrangement joins TRBV6-5 to TRBJ1-1; D is ambiguous. The CDR3 has 11 amino acids. Looked up from germline, CDR1 is MNHEY and CDR2 is SVGAGI. The V end was cut by 6 bases, the J end by 4 bases, with 6 bases between. The CDR3, as DNA: TGTGCCAGCAGCCTAGGCACTGAAGCTTTCTTT. Its translation: CASSLGTEAFF.

The chain couples TRBV19 to TRBJ2-1; TRBD2 matches 11 bases. The CDR3 spans 14 residues. Germline V CDR1 and CDR2: LNHDA, SQIVND (reference sequence). J gave up 5 bases and V 5 bases, and 2 bases lay outside the gene matches. The CDR3 nucleotides read TGTGCCAGTAGTTTAGCGGGGGGGAACAATGAGCAGTTCTTC. Its protein product is CASSLAGGNNEQFF.

The chain employs TRBV19 and TRBJ2-3, with TRBD2 matching 9 bases. The CDR3 totals 15 residues. V dropped 7 bases and J dropped 6; count of bases not matched to a gene: 11. Germline CDR1 reads LNHDA; CDR2 reads SQIVND (reference sequence). The CDR3 region is CASNSPGTSSDTQYF. The CDR3 coding sequence is TGTGCCAGTAACTCTCCTGGGACTAGCTCCGATACGCAGTATTTT.

The gene calls are TRBV9 and TRBJ2-5; a possible D gene is TRBD2 (6 bases). V dropped 5 bases and J dropped 1 base, with 15 bases sitting between them. The CDR3 runs to 15 residues. Germline V lookup: CDR1 SGDLS, CDR2 YYNGEE. The CDR3 loop is CASSPSRGGQETQYF. The CDR3, as DNA: TGTGCCAGCAGTCCCTCTCGGGGAGGCCAAGAGACCCAGTACTTC.

V gene TRBV11-2 combines with J gene TRBJ2-5; possibly TRBD2 for D (5 bases). Germline lookup yields CDR1 SGHAT and CDR2 FQNNGV. The CDR3 extends over 14 amino acids. V was trimmed by 4 bases and J by 5 bases, leaving 14 bases between them. The CDR3 reads CASSSLTRSETQYF. The CDR3 region has the DNA TGTGCCAGCAGCTCCTTAACTAGATCTGAGACCCAGTACTTC.

The V call is TRBV5-6, the J call TRBJ2-7; D ambiguous. V dropped 4 bases and J dropped 2 bases, with 10 bases sitting between them. Per germline, CDR1 SGHDT and CDR2 YYEEEE. The CDR3 sequence is 13 residues long. CDR3 sequence (DNA): TGTGCCAGCAGCATATCGGGTCCCTACGAGCAGTACTTC. Translated, it gives CASSISGPYEQYF.

This chain connects TRBV25-1 to TRBJ1-5; D is perhaps TRBD1 (6 bases). The germline V and J ends were trimmed by 1 base and 7 bases, with 14 bases remaining between them. Germline-derived CDR1 and CDR2 are MGHDK and SYGVNS. This CDR3 region has 15 residues. The CDR3 is CASSESGGLGQPQHF. DNA for the CDR3: TGTGCCAGCAGTGAATCTGGGGGGCTAGGACAGCCCCAGCATTTT.

This sequence joins TRBV19 and TRBJ2-1; D possibly corresponds to TRBD2 (5 bases). Trimming took 5 bases from V and 2 from J, leaving 13 bases between them. The CDR3 spans 15 residues. The germline V gene has CDR1 LNHDA and CDR2 SQIVND (reference sequence). CDR3 in amino acids: CASSPGGATYNEQFF. The CDR3 DNA reads as TGTGCCAGTAGTCCCGGAGGCGCTACCTACAATGAGCAGTTCTTC.

The rearrangement uses TRBV9 and TRBJ1-1; D unresolved. V lost 4 bases, J lost 6 bases, and 16 bases lay in between. Germline values: CDR1 SGDLS, CDR2 YYNGEE. The length of the CDR3 is 14 residues. The CDR3 sequence is CASSRQAGRAEAFF. The CDR3 DNA reads as TGTGCCAGCAGCAGGCAGGCAGGAAGAGCTGAAGCTTTCTTT.

V is TRBV18 and J is TRBJ1-2; a weak D match, TRBD1 (5 bases). The CDR3 spans 16 residues. The V end was cut by 0 bases, the J end by 1 base, with 12 bases between. Germline V gene data show CDR1 as KGHSH and CDR2 as LQKENI. CDR3 amino acids: CASSPPTGTFNYGYTF. In DNA form, the CDR3 reads TGTGCCAGCTCACCACCGACTGGGACCTTTAACTATGGCTACACCTTC.

The chain recombines TRBV7-9 with TRBJ2-7; D call uncertain. Trimming shortened V by 1 base and J by 5 bases, and 6 bases separated the two germline ends. The length of the CDR3 is 12 residues. Germline CDR1 SEHNR, CDR2 FQNEAQ (reference sequence). This CDR3 is CASSLGQNEQYF. DNA of the CDR3: TGTGCCAGCAGCTTAGGGCAGAACGAGCAGTACTTC.

This chain joins TRBV5-1 and TRBJ1-4; D is unclear. The germline V gene has CDR1 SGHRS and CDR2 YFSETQ. This CDR3 has 14 residues. The ends were cut back, 4 bases at V and 4 bases at J, with 11 bases in the middle. The CDR3 sequence: CASSLEGFNEKLFF. The CDR3, as DNA: TGCGCCAGCAGCCTTGAAGGGTTTAATGAAAAACTGTTTTTT.

The J gene is TRBJ1-1, the V gene TRBV4-2, with D unclear. The V end was cut by 3 bases, the J end by 2 bases, with 13 bases between. The germline V gene encodes CDR1 LGHNA and CDR2 YNFKEQ. The length of the CDR3 is 15 residues. CDR3 nucleotides: TGTGCCAGCAGCCAGAAAGAGTTAGGAAACACTGAAGCTTTCTTT. This codes for CASSQKELGNTEAFF.

The chain couples TRBV7-6 to TRBJ2-5, with 10 bases aligning to TRBD2. V dropped 5 bases and J dropped 5; count of bases not matched to a gene: 11. The CDR3 consists of 16 residues. Germline CDR1 reads SGHVS; CDR2 reads FNYEAQ. The CDR3 sequence is CASSRAGLAGVETQYF. DNA of the CDR3: TGTGCCAGCAGCCGGGCAGGGCTAGCGGGAGTGGAGACCCAGTACTTC.

The chain uses TRBV30 and TRBJ1-1; D is unresolved. The V gene lost 2 bases and the J gene lost 0 bases, with 7 bases spanning the gap. Germline-derived CDR1 and CDR2 are GTSNPN and SVGIG (reference sequence). CDR3 length: 13 amino acids. The CDR3 DNA reads as TGTGCCTGGAGTTCCCAGGTGAACACTGAAGCTTTCTTT. Residues: CAWSSQVNTEAFF.

In its sample, this clone was seen once. This sequence joins TRBV9 and TRBJ2-2; 7 nucleotides line up with TRBD1. The germline V gene has CDR1 SGDLS and CDR2 YYNGEE. V shed 4 bases and J 4 bases; nucleotides not matched to a gene: 7. This CDR3 has 15 residues. CDR3 sequence (DNA): TGTGCCAGCAGCCCCACAGGGGTTCTCACCGGGGAGCTGTTTTTT. It codes for CASSPTGVLTGELFF.

CDR3 sequence: CATSRDRTGGRQPQHF. CDR3 in DNA: TGTGCCACCAGCAGAGATCGGACAGGGGGCAGACAGCCCCAGCATTTT. This rearrangement joins TRBV15 to TRBJ1-5; 11 positions match TRBD1. The V gene's germline CDR1 is LNHNV and CDR2 YYDKDF (reference sequence). Trimming at V came to 0 bases and at J to 7 bases, leaving 5 bases not matched to a gene. The CDR3 has 16 amino acids.

The rearrangement links TRBV13 to TRBJ2-2; D not resolved. The CDR3 is 11 residues long. CDR1 and CDR2 (germline): PRHDT, FYEKMQ (reference sequence). Trimming pared 1 base from V and 6 bases from J, leaving 0 bases between. The CDR3 nucleotides read TGTGCCAGCAGCTTAGCCGGGGAGCTGTTTTTT. It specifies CASSLAGELFF.

The rearrangement joins TRBV3-1 (or the pseudogene TRBV3-2) to TRBJ2-3; 8 nucleotides line up with TRBD2. CDR3 size: 15 residues. Germline lookup yields CDR1 LGHDT and CDR2 YNNKEL (reference sequence). The trim removed 1 base at V and 6 bases at J, leaving 6 bases unmatched. CDR3 in amino acids: CASSQASGGWDTQYF. The CDR3 DNA reads as TGTGCCAGCAGCCAAGCCAGCGGGGGCTGGGATACGCAGTATTTT.

This chain links TRBV2 with TRBJ2-1; D perhaps matches TRBD2 (6 bases). The CDR3 sequence is 13 residues long. Germline V gene sequence: CDR1 SNHLY, CDR2 FYNNEI. The V end was cut by 7 bases, the J end by 12 bases, with 19 bases between. CDR3 amino acids: CASTEMGTGGQFF. DNA for the CDR3: TGTGCCAGCACCGAAATGGGGACTGGAGGGCAGTTCTTC.

The chain uses TRBV19 and TRBJ2-2; D call uncertain. Trimming cost V 0 bases and J 0 bases, with 11 bases left between them. The CDR3 contains 17 residues. The germline CDR1 and CDR2 sequences are LNHDA and SQIVND (reference sequence). CDR3 DNA: TGTGCCAGTAGTATAGAAGTGAGAACAGCGAACACCGGGGAGCTGTTTTTT. It specifies CASSIEVRTANTGELFF.

This clone was seen a single time. V usage is TRBV3-1 (or the pseudogene TRBV3-2) and J usage is TRBJ2-1; TRBD2 aligns across 7 bases. Germline V gives CDR1 LGHDT, CDR2 YNNKEL (reference sequence). The CDR3 covers 18 residues. V shed 0 bases and J 1 base; nucleotides not matched to a gene: 9. This chain's CDR3 is CASSQDLRGGPSYNEQFF. In DNA form, the CDR3 reads TGTGCCAGCAGCCAAGATCTGCGGGGAGGGCCTTCCTACAATGAGCAGTTCTTC.

This rearrangement joins TRBV7-2 to TRBJ2-7, with D perhaps matching TRBD1 or TRBD2 (5 bases each). CDR1 is SGHTA, CDR2 FQGNSA, per germline. The germline V and J ends were trimmed by 0 bases and 3 bases, with 6 bases remaining between them. The CDR3 length is 13 residues. This CDR3 reads CASSLAGDYEQYF. The CDR3 DNA is TGTGCCAGCAGCTTAGCGGGGGACTACGAGCAGTACTTC. Looking up the rest from reference TRBV7-2 and TRBJ2-7 gives the full variable domain: GAGVSQSPSNKVTEKGKDVELRCDPISGHTALYWYRQSLGQGLEFLIYFQGNSAPDKSGLPSDRFSAERTGGSVSTLTIQRTQQEDSAVYLCASSLAGDYEQYFGPGTRLTVT.

The J gene is TRBJ2-7, the V gene TRBV7-6; D remains unclear. V was trimmed by 5 bases and J by 2 bases, leaving 13 bases between them. CDR1 is SGHVS, CDR2 FNYEAQ, per germline. The CDR3 totals 14 residues. The CDR3 is CASSQPGEPYEQYF. The CDR3, as DNA: TGTGCCAGCAGCCAACCTGGTGAACCCTACGAGCAGTACTTC.

The chain joins TRBV6-1 to TRBJ1-5; D gene uncertain. Per germline, CDR1 MNHNS and CDR2 SASEGT. The CDR3 consists of 12 residues. Trimming left V 2 bases short and J 7 bases short, with 6 bases between. The CDR3 DNA is TGTGCCAGCAGTGAACATGACCAGCCCCAGCATTTT. This gives the protein CASSEHDQPQHF.

The genes are TRBV4-1 and TRBJ1-5, with D maybe TRBD1 (5 bases). V was clipped by 0 bases and J by 7 bases, with 10 bases between them. The CDR3 totals 14 residues. Germline CDR1 is MGHRA and CDR2 is YSYEKL. CDR3 amino acids: CASSQDGGYQPQHF. The CDR3 DNA is TGCGCCAGCAGCCAAGATGGGGGGTACCAGCCCCAGCATTTT.

This chain uses TRBV19 with TRBJ2-2; D not resolved. CDR1 LNHDA and CDR2 SQIVND come from the germline V gene (reference sequence). Between the trimmed V and J ends, which lost 1 base and 0 bases, there was a span of 9 bases. The CDR3 extends over 16 amino acids. CDR3 loop: CASSIARLTNTGELFF. Written as DNA, the CDR3 is TGTGCCAGTAGTATAGCAAGGTTGACGAACACCGGGGAGCTGTTTTTT.

The chain has TRBV6-2 or TRBV6-3 and TRBJ2-1, with TRBD2 identical over 9 bases. The CDR3 runs 14 residues. With V trimmed by 2 bases and J by 9 bases, 5 bases remained unmatched. CDR1 and CDR2 from the germline V gene are MNHEY and SVGEGT. CDR3 nucleotides: TGTGCCAGCAGTTACCGCGCGGGGGGGGTTGAGCAGTTCTTC. Encoded protein: CASSYRAGGVEQFF.